This T cell receptor beta chain was sequenced in a study of blood T cell repertoires in COVID-19. This clone was detected a few times. TCRdb keeps only in-frame clones here, not all; method: immunoSEQ multiplex PCR. The sample carries about 150,000 clones, roughly nine tenths recorded once. The CDR3 is 15 amino acids. CDR1 and CDR2 (germline): SGHAT, FQNNGV. Trimming took 1 base from V and 5 from J, leaving 14 bases between them. The chain recombines TRBV11-2 with TRBJ2-5; D might be TRBD1 (5 bases). Sample: peripheral blood. This clonotype originated in a woman aged 65 to 85 with acute or convalescent COVID-19. CDR3 coding DNA: TGTGCCAGCAGCTTAGTCGCAGGGTTAGGGGAGACCCAGTACTTC. This sequence encodes CASSLVAGLGETQYF.